The clone carrying this TCR beta chain was detected many times. From the 5' RACE reads, TCRdb called clonotypes with MiXCR, one entry per CDR3 protein. The profile shows under 250,000 distinct CDR3 sequences, about 10% of them singletons. Trimming removed 8 bases at V and 4 bases at J, with 20 bases between. Per germline, CDR1 ENHRY and CDR2 SYGVKD. The CDR3 length is 15 residues. The data belong to a study of CD8 T cells in ankylosing spondylitis. This clonotype was sampled from a male donor with ankylosing spondylitis or in good health (not recorded which). The chain uses TRBV10-3 and TRBJ1-2; a possible D gene is TRBD1 (6 bases). Sequencing used blood, either unsorted or a sorted T cell fraction (not recorded which). As DNA, the CDR3 is TGTGCCATCGAAAGCGGGGGGGCACCCGGCTATGGCTACACCTTC. As protein: CAIESGGAPGYGYTF.